The sequence of this T cell receptor (beta chain) was determined in a study of regulatory T cells in long-lasting Graves disease. Study-wide points: Between persistent patients, 2,500 to 3,500 public clonotypes were shared, exceeding the approximately 900 shared between new patients.

Many counts were recorded for this clonotype. As yet, its antigen is unknown. As for time point: newly diagnosed GD, antithyroid drugs for less than 3 months. The TCR library was made from RNA extracted from PBMCs. Researchers made TCR beta libraries by using iRepertoire HTBI primers and running Arm-PCR on CDR3 regions. TCRdb re-called the multiplex PCR reads through MiXCR, storing one row per CDR3 protein. The repertoire consists of 500,000 or so distinct CDR3 sequences, with around 16% occurring once and the leading ten covering approximately 25%. The data were also submitted as part of a second study, on T cells in Graves' hyperthyroidism and ophthalmopathy.

The sample was peripheral blood mononuclear cells (PBMCs), taken at new diagnosis, from a patient treated with antithyroid drugs. The clonotype comes from a woman aged 40 to 65 with Graves disease.

The CDR3 DNA reads TGTGCCAGTTGGACAGGGATCCATGAAGCTTTCTTT. Translating it yields CASWTGIHEAFF. The chain couples TRBV28 to TRBJ1-1, with TRBD1 identical over 8 bases. Germline V gene data show CDR1 as MDHEN and CDR2 as SYDVKM. Germline trimming cut 9 bases from V and 7 bases from J; bases unmatched to any gene: 7. CDR3 length equals 12 residues.